Listed below are T cell receptor beta chains from one sample, sequenced in a study of T cell repertoires in cytomegalovirus infection. MiXCR, applied by TCRdb to the reads, yields one record per CDR3 protein. The profile covers hundreds of thousands of distinct CDR3 sequences, with 15% to 20% appearing a single time and around 12% taken by the ten largest. Sequenced sample: PBMCs. Receptors originate from a human donor in good health (CMV status not recorded). Some clones in this sample may be carry-over from other donors' samples. The CDR3 runs from the conserved cysteine through the conserved F or W. Each record gives: J gene, V gene, clone size, CDR3 protein. Rows give clone size only sometimes, using once, few, many, or a class for an expanded clone.

TRBJ1-2,TRBV28,few,CASSLAPPYGYTF
TRBJ2-2,TRBV7-2,many,CASSPRNGQYAFANTGELFF
TRBJ2-7,TRBV6-1,NA,CASRSLAGESYEQYF
TRBJ1-6,TRBV12-3/TRBV12-4,few,CASSPRQGVASPLHF
TRBJ2-1,TRBV20-1,NA,CSAEGLAGYNEQFF
TRBJ2-5,TRBV10-3,few,CAISEGIQETQYF
TRBJ2-5,TRBV7-2,many,CASSGRGEQETQYF
TRBJ2-1,TRBV7-6,many,CASSPLGAPLTNEQFF
TRBJ2-7,TRBV4-3,NA,CASSRDAAGRGTYEQYF
TRBJ1-2,TRBV7-2,many,CASSLGTEYGYTF
TRBJ2-2,TRBV12-3/TRBV12-4,many,CASVRDRRWNTGELFF
TRBJ2-4,TRBV4-3,few,CASSQDRVAGSQNIQYF
TRBJ2-3,TRBV11-2,NA,CASSLFSGYTNTQYF
TRBJ2-4,TRBV20-1,many,CSARDRATGTGGENIQYF
TRBJ2-7,TRBV27,NA,CASSPYAGYEQYF
TRBJ2-7,TRBV27,NA,CASSSLAGGGAEQYF
TRBJ1-5,TRBV24-1,many,CATSEPLGPQHF
TRBJ1-2,TRBV20-1,few,CSAKDRRGGYTF
TRBJ1-1,TRBV7-2,many,CASSPRTGVTEAFF
TRBJ2-1,TRBV7-8,many,CASSPRLANEQFF
TRBJ2-7,TRBV6-1,many,CASSGTGPSYEQYF
TRBJ1-1,TRBV28,NA,CASRPFLGMENTEAFF
TRBJ1-6,TRBV28,many,CASSLYRGAVGSPLHF
TRBJ2-3,TRBV12-3/TRBV12-4,many,CASKIAGSDTQYF
TRBJ1-4,TRBV7-2,few,CASSLGFGEREKLFF
TRBJ2-5,TRBV5-4,NA,CASSSKSEETQYF
TRBJ2-3,TRBV18,many,CASSPGDLSTDTQYF
TRBJ2-7,TRBV6-1,many,CASSTDRDPLNSLYEQYF
TRBJ1-2,TRBV7-2,many,CASSLVSQGDYGYTF
TRBJ2-1,TRBV7-8,many,CASSSGLAGTYNEQFF
TRBJ2-7,TRBV28,NA,CASRQNYEQYF
TRBJ2-7,TRBV29-1,NA,CSVGGGRTYEQYF
TRBJ2-4,TRBV5-8,many,CASSLGRSAKNIQYF
TRBJ1-4,TRBV12-3/TRBV12-4,few,CASSLEGTGDYGKLFF
TRBJ2-1,TRBV4-3,few,CASSQDRGNNEQFF
TRBJ1-5,TRBV10-3,many,CAISESRTGLGNQPQHF
TRBJ2-3,TRBV6-5,NA,CASRGDSGGGLGYTQYF
TRBJ2-5,TRBV20-1,few,CSARDLEGESRGETQYF
TRBJ2-2,TRBV6-6,few,CASSYSIGAGELFF
TRBJ2-1,TRBV12-3/TRBV12-4,few,CASSFGTSGANEQFF
TRBJ2-5,TRBV7-9,few,CASSVGGLPQETQYF
TRBJ1-1,TRBV19,few,CASSIGTGYGTEAFF
TRBJ2-7,TRBV7-6,NA,CASSLTHRTAYEQYF
TRBJ2-1,TRBV7-2,NA,CASSLRRIRSNNEQFF
TRBJ1-2,TRBV28,NA,CASTQGFIGYTF